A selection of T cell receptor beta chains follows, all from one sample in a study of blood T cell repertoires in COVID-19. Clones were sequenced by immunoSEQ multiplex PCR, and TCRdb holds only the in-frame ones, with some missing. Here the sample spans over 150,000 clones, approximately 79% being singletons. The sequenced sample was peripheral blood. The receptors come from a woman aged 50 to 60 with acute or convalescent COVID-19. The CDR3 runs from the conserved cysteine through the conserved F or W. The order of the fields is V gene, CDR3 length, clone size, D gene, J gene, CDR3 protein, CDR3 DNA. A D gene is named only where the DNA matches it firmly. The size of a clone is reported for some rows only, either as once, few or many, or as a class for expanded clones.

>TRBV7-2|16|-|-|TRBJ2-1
CASNPSTFTSRNEQFF
TGTGCCAGCAACCCTTCGACTTTCACATCCCGCAATGAGCAGTTCTTC
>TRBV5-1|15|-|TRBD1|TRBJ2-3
CASSLGGPSTDTQYF
TGCGCCAGCAGCTTAGGGGGCCCAAGCACAGATACGCAGTATTTT
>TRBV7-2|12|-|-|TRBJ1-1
CASSQQSTEAFF
TGTGCCAGCAGCCAACAGAGCACTGAAGCTTTCTTT
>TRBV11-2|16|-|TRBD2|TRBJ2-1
CASSLSAGFSYNEQFF
TGTGCCAGCAGCTTATCAGCGGGGTTCTCCTACAATGAGCAGTTCTTC
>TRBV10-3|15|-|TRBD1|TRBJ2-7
CAISRFGTGSYEQYF
TGTGCCATCAGCAGGTTCGGGACAGGGTCCTACGAGCAGTACTTC
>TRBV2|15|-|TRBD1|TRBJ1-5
CASKDRGGSNQPQHF
TGTGCCAGCAAGGACAGGGGGGGAAGCAATCAGCCCCAGCATTTT
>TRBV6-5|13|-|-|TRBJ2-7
CASSEGTSYEQYF
TGTGCCAGCAGCGAGGGGACATCCTACGAGCAGTACTTC
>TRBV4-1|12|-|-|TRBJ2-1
CASSQVIDEQFF
TGCGCCAGCAGCCAAGTTATCGATGAGCAGTTCTTC
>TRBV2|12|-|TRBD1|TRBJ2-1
CATRQGANEQFF
TGTGCCACCAGACAGGGGGCTAATGAGCAGTTCTTC
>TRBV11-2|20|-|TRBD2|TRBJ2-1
CASSLDSFRAVAGGDYEQFF
TGTGCCAGCAGCTTAGATAGTTTTCGAGCCGTAGCGGGAGGTGATTATGAGCAGTTCTTC
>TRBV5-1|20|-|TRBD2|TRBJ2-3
CASSLVGGPEAGGPGDTQYF
TGCGCCAGCAGCTTGGTGGGGGGTCCCGAAGCGGGAGGGCCGGGAGATACGCAGTATTTT
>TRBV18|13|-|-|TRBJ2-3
CASSHRPEDTQYF
TGTGCCAGCTCACACCGTCCAGAAGATACGCAGTATTTT
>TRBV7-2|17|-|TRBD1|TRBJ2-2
CASSLGAGGPSTGELFF
TGTGCCAGCAGCTTAGGAGCAGGGGGACCCTCGACCGGGGAGCTGTTTTTT
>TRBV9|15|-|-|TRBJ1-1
CASSPHTSGRTEAFF
TGTGCCAGCAGCCCCCACACGTCGGGGAGGACTGAAGCTTTCTTT
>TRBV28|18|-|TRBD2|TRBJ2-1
CASSSRTSGRSLYNEQFF
TGTGCCAGCAGTTCCAGGACTAGCGGGAGATCCCTCTACAATGAGCAGTTCTTC
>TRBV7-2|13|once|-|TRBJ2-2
CASSSANTGELFF
TGTGCCAGCAGCTCTGCGAACACCGGGGAGCTGTTTTTT
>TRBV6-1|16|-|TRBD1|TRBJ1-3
CASSVGTGVSGNTIYF
TGTGCCAGCAGTGTCGGGACAGGGGTCTCTGGAAACACCATATATTTT
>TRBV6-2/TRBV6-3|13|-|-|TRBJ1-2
CASTPGPNYGYTF
TGTGCCAGCACCCCGGGGCCTAACTATGGCTACACCTTC
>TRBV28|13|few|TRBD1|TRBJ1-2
CASSAPGGSGYTF
TGTGCCAGCAGCGCACCAGGGGGAAGTGGCTACACCTTC
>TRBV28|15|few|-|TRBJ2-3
CASSLRGRGADTQYF
TGTGCCAGCAGTTTAAGGGGCAGGGGGGCAGATACGCAGTATTTT
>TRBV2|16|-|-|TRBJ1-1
CASSENYGYIGTEAFF
TGTGCCAGCAGTGAAAACTACGGGTACATCGGCACTGAAGCTTTCTTT
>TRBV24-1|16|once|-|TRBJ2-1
CATSPLGGAAYNEQFF
TGTGCCACCAGCCCGTTGGGGGGAGCGGCCTACAATGAGCAGTTCTTC
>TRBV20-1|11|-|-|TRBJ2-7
CSAIQIYEQYF
TGCAGTGCCATACAGATCTACGAGCAGTACTTC
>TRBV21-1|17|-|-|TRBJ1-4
CASSNLQAPGRGEKLFF
TGTGCCAGCAGCAACCTACAGGCCCCGGGGAGGGGTGAAAAACTGTTTTTT
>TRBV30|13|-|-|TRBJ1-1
CAWSSLGDTEAFF
TGTGCCTGGAGTTCCCTCGGGGACACTGAAGCTTTCTTT
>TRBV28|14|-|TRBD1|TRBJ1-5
CASSDDRDDQPQHF
TGTGCCAGCAGTGATGACAGGGACGATCAGCCCCAGCATTTT
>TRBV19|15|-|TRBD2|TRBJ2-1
CASSIDAGTSGSRFF
TGTGCCAGTAGTATAGACGCCGGGACTAGCGGGAGTAGGTTCTTC
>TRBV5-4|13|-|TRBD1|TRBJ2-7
CASSFGTGNEQYF
TGTGCCAGCAGCTTCGGGACAGGGAACGAGCAGTACTTC
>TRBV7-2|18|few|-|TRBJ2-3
CASSLELLGALSTDTQYF
TGTGCCAGCAGCTTAGAACTTCTCGGAGCTTTAAGCACAGATACGCAGTATTTT
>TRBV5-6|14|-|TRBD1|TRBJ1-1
CASSLATGTGEAFF
TGTGCCAGCAGCCTAGCCACCGGGACAGGGGAGGCTTTCTTT
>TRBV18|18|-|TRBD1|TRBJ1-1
CASSPLSDRGQGNTEAFF
TGTGCCAGCTCACCTCTTTCGGACAGGGGGCAAGGTAACACTGAAGCTTTCTTT
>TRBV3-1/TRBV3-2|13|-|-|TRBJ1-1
CASSQIPGWEAFF
TGTGCCAGCAGCCAAATACCAGGTTGGGAAGCTTTCTTT
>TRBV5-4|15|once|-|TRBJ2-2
CALYRAGPNTGELFF
TGTGCCCTCTATAGGGCAGGGCCAAACACCGGGGAGCTGTTTTTT
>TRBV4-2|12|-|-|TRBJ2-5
CASSWSGGTQYF
TGTGCCAGCAGCTGGTCCGGGGGGACCCAGTACTTC
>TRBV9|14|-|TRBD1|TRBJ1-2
CASSETGGARGYTF
TGTGCCAGCAGCGAGACAGGGGGCGCGCGGGGCTACACCTTC